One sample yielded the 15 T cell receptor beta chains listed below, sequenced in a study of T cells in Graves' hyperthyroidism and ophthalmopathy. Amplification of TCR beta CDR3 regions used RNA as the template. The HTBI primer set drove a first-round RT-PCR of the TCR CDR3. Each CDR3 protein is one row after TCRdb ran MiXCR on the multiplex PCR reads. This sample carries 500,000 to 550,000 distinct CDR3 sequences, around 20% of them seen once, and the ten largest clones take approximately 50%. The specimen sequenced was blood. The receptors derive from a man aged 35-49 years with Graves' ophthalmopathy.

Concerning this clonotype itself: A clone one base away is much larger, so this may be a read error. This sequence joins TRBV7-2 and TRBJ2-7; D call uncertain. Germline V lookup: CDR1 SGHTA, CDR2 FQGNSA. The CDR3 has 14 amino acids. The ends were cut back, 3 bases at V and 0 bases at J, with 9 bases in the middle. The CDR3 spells CASSFDGSSYEQYF. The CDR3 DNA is TGTGCCAGCAGCTTCGACGGTAGCTCCTACGAGCAGTACTTC.

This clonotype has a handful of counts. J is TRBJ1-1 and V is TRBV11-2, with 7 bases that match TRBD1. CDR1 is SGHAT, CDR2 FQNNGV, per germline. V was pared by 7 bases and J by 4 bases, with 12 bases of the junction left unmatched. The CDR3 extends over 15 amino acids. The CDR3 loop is CASTMTGRISTEAFF. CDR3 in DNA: TGTGCCAGCACCATGACAGGGAGGATAAGCACTGAAGCTTTCTTT. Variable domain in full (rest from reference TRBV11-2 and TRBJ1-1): EAGVAQSPRYKIIEKRQSVAFWCNPISGHATLYWYQQILGQGPKLLIQFQNNGVVDDSQLPKDRFSAERLKGVDSTLKIQPAKLEDSAVYLCASTMTGRISTEAFFGQGTRLTVV.

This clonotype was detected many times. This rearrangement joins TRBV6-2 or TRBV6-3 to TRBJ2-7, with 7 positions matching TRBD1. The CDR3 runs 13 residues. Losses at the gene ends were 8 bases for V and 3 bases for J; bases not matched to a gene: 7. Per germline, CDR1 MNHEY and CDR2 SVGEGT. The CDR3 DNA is TGTGCCAGCCAGAGAGACAGGGTCTACGAGCAGTACTTC. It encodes CASQRDRVYEQYF.

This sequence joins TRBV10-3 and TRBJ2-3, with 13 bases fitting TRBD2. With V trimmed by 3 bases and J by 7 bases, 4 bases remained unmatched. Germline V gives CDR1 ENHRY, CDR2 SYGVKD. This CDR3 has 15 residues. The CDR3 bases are TGTGCCATCAGTGAACTAGCGGGAGGGCCTTATACGCAGTATTTT. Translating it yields CAISELAGGPYTQYF.

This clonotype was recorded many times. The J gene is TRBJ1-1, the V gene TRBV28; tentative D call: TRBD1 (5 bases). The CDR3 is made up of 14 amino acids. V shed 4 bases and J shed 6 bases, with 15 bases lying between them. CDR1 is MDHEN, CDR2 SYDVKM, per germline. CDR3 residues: CASSSGGTRSEAFF. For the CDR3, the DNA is TGTGCCAGCAGTTCGGGAGGGACCCGGTCTGAAGCTTTCTTT.

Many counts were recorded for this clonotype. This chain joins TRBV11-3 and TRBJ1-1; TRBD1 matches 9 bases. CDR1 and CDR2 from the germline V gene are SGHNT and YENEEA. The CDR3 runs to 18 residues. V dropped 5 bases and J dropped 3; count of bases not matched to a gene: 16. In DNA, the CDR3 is TGTGCCAGCAGCCCTATACGGGGACAGGGAGGTTCGGACACTGAAGCTTTCTTT. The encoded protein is CASSPIRGQGGSDTEAFF.

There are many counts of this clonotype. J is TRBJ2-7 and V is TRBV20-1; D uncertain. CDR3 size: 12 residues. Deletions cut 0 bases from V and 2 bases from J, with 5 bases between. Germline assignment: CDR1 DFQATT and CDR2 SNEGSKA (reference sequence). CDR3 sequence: CSARESPYEQYF. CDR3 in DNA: TGCAGTGCTAGAGAAAGCCCCTACGAGCAGTACTTC.

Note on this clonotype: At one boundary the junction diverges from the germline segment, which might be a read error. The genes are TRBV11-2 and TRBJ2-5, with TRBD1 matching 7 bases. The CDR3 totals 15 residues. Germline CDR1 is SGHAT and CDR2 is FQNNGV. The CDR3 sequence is CASSQLTGSAETQYF. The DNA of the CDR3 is TGCGCCAGCAGCCAGTTGACAGGGTCGGCCGAGACCCAGTACTTC.

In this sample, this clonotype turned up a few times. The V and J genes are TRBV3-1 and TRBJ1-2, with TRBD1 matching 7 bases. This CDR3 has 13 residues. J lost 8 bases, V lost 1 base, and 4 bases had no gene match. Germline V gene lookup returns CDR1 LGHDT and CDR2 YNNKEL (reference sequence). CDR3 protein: CASSQAVQGGYTF. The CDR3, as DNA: TGTGCCAGCAGCCAAGCCGTACAGGGGGGCTACACCTTC.

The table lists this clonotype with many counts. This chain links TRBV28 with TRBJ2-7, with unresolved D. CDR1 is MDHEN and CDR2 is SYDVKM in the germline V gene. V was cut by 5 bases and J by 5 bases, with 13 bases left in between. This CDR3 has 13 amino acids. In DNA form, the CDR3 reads TGTGCCAGCAGTGTTTACCTTCGGGACGAGCAGTACTTC. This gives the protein CASSVYLRDEQYF.

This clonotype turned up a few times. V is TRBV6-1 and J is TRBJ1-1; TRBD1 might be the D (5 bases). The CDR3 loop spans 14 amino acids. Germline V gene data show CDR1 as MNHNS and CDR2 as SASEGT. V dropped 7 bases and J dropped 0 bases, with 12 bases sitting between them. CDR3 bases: TGTGCCAGCACCTGGGGACTCCTGAACACTGAAGCTTTCTTT. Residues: CASTWGLLNTEAFF.

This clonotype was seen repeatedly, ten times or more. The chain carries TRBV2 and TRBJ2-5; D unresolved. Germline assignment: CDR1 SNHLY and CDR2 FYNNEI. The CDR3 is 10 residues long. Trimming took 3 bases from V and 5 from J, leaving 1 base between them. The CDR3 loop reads CASSDETQYF. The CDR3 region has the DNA TGTGCCAGCAGTGACGAGACCCAGTACTTC.

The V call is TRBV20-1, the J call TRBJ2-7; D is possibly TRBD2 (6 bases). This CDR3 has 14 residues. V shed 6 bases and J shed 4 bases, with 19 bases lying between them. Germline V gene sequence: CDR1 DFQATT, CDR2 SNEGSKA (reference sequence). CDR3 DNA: TGCAGTGCAGACAACCCTGGTCGGGGGTACGAGCAGTACTTC. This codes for CSADNPGRGYEQYF.

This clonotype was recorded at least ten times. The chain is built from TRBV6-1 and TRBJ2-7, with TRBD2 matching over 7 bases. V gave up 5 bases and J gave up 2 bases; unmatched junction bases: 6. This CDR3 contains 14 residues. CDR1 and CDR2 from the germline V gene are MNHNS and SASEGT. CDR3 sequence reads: CASSTGEGPYEQYF. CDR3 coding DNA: TGTGCCAGCAGTACGGGGGAGGGTCCCTACGAGCAGTACTTC.

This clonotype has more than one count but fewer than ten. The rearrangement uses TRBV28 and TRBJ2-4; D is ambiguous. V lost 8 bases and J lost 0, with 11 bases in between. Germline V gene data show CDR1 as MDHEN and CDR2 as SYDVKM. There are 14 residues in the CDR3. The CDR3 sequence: CASSSAGAKNIQYF. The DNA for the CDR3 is TGTGCCAGCTCGTCAGCTGGAGCCAAAAACATTCAGTACTTC.